Listed here is a single TCR beta chain. This CDR3 contains 15 residues. Trimming removed 5 bases from V and 3 bases from J, with 14 bases in between. Germline loops: CDR1 SGHTA, CDR2 FQGNSA. The data derive from a study of blood T cell repertoires in COVID-19. Study in general: From the United States, Italy and Spain came samples of acute and convalescent COVID-19. T cells, B-cell-depleted T cells, or PBMCs provided the cDNA or gDNA that served as material.

Patients at the Seattle site were enrolled during active infection and followed longitudinally. Authors' data handling: Reference gene primer amplification in the assay estimated nucleated cell counts. Clones were read by immunoSEQ multiplex PCR, and TCRdb kept only the in-frame ones, dropping some. For V, J and clone size, that table is used; D and trimming come from the DNA. Of 250,000 to 300,000 clones listed, about 90% are singletons. The receptor's source is a woman in her thirties with COVID-19, enrolled during active disease. Sequenced material: peripheral blood. This chain uses TRBV7-2 with TRBJ2-1, with D possibly TRBD2 on 6 matching bases. CDR3 residues: CASSEGTPYYNEQFF. For the CDR3, the DNA is TGTGCCAGCAGCGAAGGGACTCCCTACTACAATGAGCAGTTCTTC.